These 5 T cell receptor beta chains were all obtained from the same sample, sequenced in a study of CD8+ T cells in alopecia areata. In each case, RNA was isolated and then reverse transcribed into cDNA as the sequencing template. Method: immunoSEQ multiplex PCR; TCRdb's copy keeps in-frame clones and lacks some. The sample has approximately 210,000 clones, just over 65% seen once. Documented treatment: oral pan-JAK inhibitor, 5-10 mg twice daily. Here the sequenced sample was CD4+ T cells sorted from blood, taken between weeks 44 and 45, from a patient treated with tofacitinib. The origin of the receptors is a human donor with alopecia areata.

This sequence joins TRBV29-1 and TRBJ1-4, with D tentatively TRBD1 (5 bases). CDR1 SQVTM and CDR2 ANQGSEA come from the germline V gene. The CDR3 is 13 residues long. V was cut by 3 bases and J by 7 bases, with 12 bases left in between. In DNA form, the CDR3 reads TGCAGCGTTGACGGGCAGGGATCTGAAAAACTGTTTTTT. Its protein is CSVDGQGSEKLFF.

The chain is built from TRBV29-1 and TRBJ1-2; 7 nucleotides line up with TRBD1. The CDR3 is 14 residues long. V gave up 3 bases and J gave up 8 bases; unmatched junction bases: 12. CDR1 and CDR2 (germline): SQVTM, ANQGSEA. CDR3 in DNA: TGCAGCGTTGAGGAGGGAGACAGGGTAACCGGCTACACCTTC. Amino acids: CSVEEGDRVTGYTF.

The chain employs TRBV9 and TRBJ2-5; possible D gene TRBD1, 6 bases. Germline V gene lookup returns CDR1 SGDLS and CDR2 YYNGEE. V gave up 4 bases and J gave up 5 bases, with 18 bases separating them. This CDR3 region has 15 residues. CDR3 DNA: TGTGCCAGCAGCCCAGGGGACACCGTAATGGAGACCCAGTACTTC. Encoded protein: CASSPGDTVMETQYF.

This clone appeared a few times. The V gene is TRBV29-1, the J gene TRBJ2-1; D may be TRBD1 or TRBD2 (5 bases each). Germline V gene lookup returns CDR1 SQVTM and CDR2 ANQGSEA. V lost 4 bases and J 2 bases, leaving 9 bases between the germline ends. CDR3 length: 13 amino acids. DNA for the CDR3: TGCAGCGTTGTGGGACGAGCCTACAATGAGCAGTTCTTC. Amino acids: CSVVGRAYNEQFF.

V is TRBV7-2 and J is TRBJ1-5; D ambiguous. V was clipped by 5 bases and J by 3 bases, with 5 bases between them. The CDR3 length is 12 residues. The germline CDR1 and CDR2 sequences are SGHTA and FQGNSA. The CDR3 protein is CASSTYNQPQHF. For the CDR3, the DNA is TGTGCCAGCAGCACGTACAATCAGCCCCAGCATTTT. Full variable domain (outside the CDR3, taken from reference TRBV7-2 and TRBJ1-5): GAGVSQSPSNKVTEKGKDVELRCDPISGHTALYWYRQSLGQGLEFLIYFQGNSAPDKSGLPSDRFSAERTGGSVSTLTIQRTQQEDSAVYLCASSTYNQPQHFGDGTRLSIL.